This is a list of T cell receptor beta chains from one sample in a study of blood T cell dynamics during melanoma immunotherapy. Sequencing used immunoSEQ multiplex PCR; TCRdb keeps in-frame clones, though not all of them. Among 11,000 or so clones listed, roughly 84% were seen once. The sample consisted of blood, taken from a patient treated with checkpoint blockade. These receptors all stem from a human donor with melanoma. Each CDR3 is given with its conserved first and last residue. D genes are given only for firm matches. The listing skips clone size in some rows; elsewhere it reads once, few, many or a size class.

CDR3 length | J gene | D gene | clone size | V gene | CDR3 protein | CDR3 DNA
15 | TRBJ1-2 | . | . | TRBV7-3 | CASSPGTTSPYGYTF | TGTGCCAGCAGCCCCGGGACTACCAGCCCCTATGGCTACACCTTC
13 | TRBJ1-4 | . | . | TRBV30 | CAWSQNANEKLFF | TGTGCCTGGAGCCAGAATGCTAATGAAAAACTGTTTTTT
12 | TRBJ2-7 | TRBD1 | . | TRBV29-1 | CSVARDSAEQYF | TGCAGCGTCGCTCGGGACAGTGCCGAGCAGTACTTC
15 | TRBJ1-1 | TRBD1 | . | TRBV5-1 | CASSPRQGTNTEAFF | TGCGCCAGCAGCCCAAGACAGGGCACGAACACTGAAGCTTTCTTT
17 | TRBJ2-3 | . | . | TRBV7-9 | CASSLGGTGAGSDTQYF | TGTGCCAGCAGCTTAGGTGGGACGGGGGCCGGATCAGATACGCAGTATTTT
12 | TRBJ2-2 | TRBD1 | few | TRBV5-6 | CASGRGPGELFF | TGTGCCAGCGGCAGGGGGCCCGGGGAGCTGTTTTTT
11 | TRBJ1-1 | . | . | TRBV7-9 | CASGATTEAFF | TGTGCCAGCGGTGCGACAACTGAAGCTTTCTTT
14 | TRBJ1-1 | TRBD1 | . | TRBV6-1 | CASSENRGGTEAFF | TGTGCCAGCAGTGAGAACAGGGGGGGCACTGAAGCTTTCTTT
17 | TRBJ2-7 | . | . | TRBV5-6 | CASSYMIRGTSVSEQYF | TGTGCCAGCAGTTATATGATTCGAGGAACATCCGTCTCGGAGCAGTACTTC
13 | TRBJ2-1 | . | few | TRBV19 | CASSQGGGIEQFF | TGTGCCAGTAGTCAGGGGGGGGGCATTGAGCAGTTCTTC
14 | TRBJ1-1 | TRBD1 | . | TRBV7-2 | CASSGWDRNTEAFF | TGTGCCAGCAGCGGGTGGGACAGGAACACTGAAGCTTTCTTT
15 | TRBJ2-2 | . | . | TRBV11-2 | CASSFRAVFGGELFF | TGTGCCAGCAGCTTTCGAGCCGTGTTCGGCGGGGAGCTGTTTTTT
13 | TRBJ2-5 | . | . | TRBV7-2 | CASSFAVQETQYF | TGTGCCAGCAGCTTCGCGGTACAAGAGACCCAGTACTTC
16 | TRBJ2-1 | TRBD2 | . | TRBV7-3 | CASSLTGSGGIKEQFF | TGTGCCAGCAGCTTAACAGGTAGCGGGGGGATCAAGGAGCAGTTCTTC
13 | TRBJ1-1 | . | . | TRBV6-1 | CASSETLNTEAFF | TGTGCCAGCAGTGAGACATTGAACACTGAAGCTTTCTTT
14 | TRBJ2-7 | . | . | TRBV18 | CASSPPFDTYEQYF | TGTGCCAGCTCACCACCGTTTGACACCTACGAGCAGTACTTC
13 | TRBJ2-7 | . | once | TRBV6-1 | CASSEVGYYEQYF | TGTGCCAGCAGTGAAGTGGGGTACTACGAGCAGTACTTC
15 | TRBJ1-2 | . | . | TRBV15 | CATSPPPRVRYGYTF | TGTGCCACCAGCCCCCCGCCGAGGGTGCGGTATGGCTACACCTTC
16 | TRBJ2-3 | TRBD2 | . | TRBV9 | CASSLRLAGGTDTQYF | TGTGCCAGCAGCTTGCGACTAGCGGGGGGAACAGATACGCAGTATTTT
18 | TRBJ2-2 | TRBD2 | . | TRBV5-6 | CASSFSGGPFANTGELFF | TGTGCCAGCAGCTTTAGCGGGGGCCCGTTCGCGAACACCGGGGAGCTGTTTTTT
15 | TRBJ1-2 | . | . | TRBV4-1 | CASSQAYGTNYGYTF | TGCGCCAGCAGCCAAGCCTACGGCACCAACTATGGCTACACCTTC
16 | TRBJ1-6 | . | . | TRBV6-5 | CASSSRQAPRDSPLHF | TGTGCCAGCAGTTCCAGACAGGCCCCTCGAGATTCACCCCTCCACTTT
14 | TRBJ2-7 | . | few | TRBV6-1 | CASSVGTPNDEQYF | TGTGCCAGCAGTGTTGGGACACCAAACGACGAGCAGTACTTC
17 | TRBJ2-1 | . | . | TRBV27 | CASRSGGGRASYNEQFF | TGTGCCAGCAGATCCGGTGGGGGGCGCGCATCTTACAATGAGCAGTTCTTC
15 | TRBJ2-3 | TRBD2 | . | TRBV5-1 | CASSLERGGADTQYF | TGCGCCAGCAGCTTGGAACGGGGGGGCGCAGATACGCAGTATTTT
15 | TRBJ1-2 | . | . | TRBV5-1 | CASSLGTVPYAGYTF | TGCGCCAGCAGCTTGGGGACAGTCCCATATGCGGGCTACACCTTC
13 | TRBJ2-7 | TRBD2 | . | TRBV5-5 | CASSLVAGYEQYF | TGTGCCAGCAGCTTGGTAGCGGGATACGAGCAGTACTTC
14 | TRBJ2-5 | TRBD2 | . | TRBV11-1 | CASSFSTSAETQYF | TGTGCCAGCAGCTTCAGTACTAGCGCCGAGACCCAGTACTTC